This T cell receptor beta chain was profiled in a study of control samples from healthy donors and cancer patients. Generated by immunoSEQ multiplex PCR, the TCRdb table keeps only in-frame clones and is missing some. The table includes about 140,000 clones, about 90% detected once. V was pared by 0 bases and J by 8 bases, with 11 bases of the junction left unmatched. In germline, CDR1 is LNHNV, CDR2 YYDKDF (reference sequence). The CDR3 has 16 amino acids. The TCR originated in a man younger than 35 in good health. The gene calls are TRBV15 and TRBJ1-2, with 8 bases matching TRBD1. Material for sequencing was blood. This chain's CDR3 is CATSRDYVDRVGGYTF. The CDR3 DNA reads TGTGCCACCAGCAGAGATTATGTGGACAGGGTAGGCGGCTACACCTTC.